This T cell receptor (beta chain) was obtained from a study of cytotoxic CD8 clonotypes in ibrutinib-treated CLL. About the research overall: There were, on average, about 250,000 productive templates and over 80,000 productive rearrangements per sample.

Target depth was 1 in 200,000 to 1 in 1 million T cells, about 10x per clonotype. Assay used: immunoSEQ multiplex PCR; TCRdb lists only in-frame clones, some missing. The sample lists about 300,000 clones; approximately 79% were seen once. Note on this clone: What it binds is unknown.

Study-wide findings and caveats: The study found clonality rose at ibrutinib response, then fell toward baseline at progression. Stable or contracted on treatment, public clonotypes were also uncommon.

The CDR3 runs 16 residues. Germline V CDR1 and CDR2: SGHNT, YYREEE (reference sequence). V shed 3 bases and J 1 base; nucleotides not matched to a gene: 6. The sample was PBMCs, taken at disease progression, from a patient treated with ibrutinib. J is TRBJ2-7 and V is TRBV5-4, with 11 bases fitting TRBD2. The receptor's source is a human donor with chronic lymphocytic leukemia. Written as DNA, the CDR3 is TGTGCCAGCAGCTGGAAAACTAGCGGGGGATCCTACGAGCAGTACTTC. It is translated as CASSWKTSGGSYEQYF.